These 10 T cell receptor beta chains were sequenced from one sample in a study of T cells in tuberculosis. Produced via immunoSEQ multiplex PCR; TCRdb's table is partial and in-frame only. The table includes about 53,000 clones, nearly 95% detected once. Regarding time point: new active TB diagnosis, blood taken before or within 7 days of starting treatment. The input for sequencing was PBMCs, taken at tuberculosis diagnosis. All receptors come from an adult with tuberculosis.

The chain joins TRBV7-9 to TRBJ2-1, with D possibly TRBD1 on 6 matching bases. V was clipped by 1 base and J by 0 bases, with 10 bases between them. This CDR3 has 16 amino acids. Germline V gene sequence: CDR1 SEHNR, CDR2 FQNEAQ (reference sequence). As DNA, the CDR3 is TGTGCCAGCAGCTTAGGAAGGGGGAGCTCCTACAATGAGCAGTTCTTC. Translation gives CASSLGRGSSYNEQFF. The entire variable domain, with the rest obtained from reference TRBV7-9 and TRBJ2-1, is as follows: DTGVSQNPRHKITKRGQNVTFRCDPISEHNRLYWYRQTLGQGPEFLTYFQNEAQLEKSRLLSDRFSAERPKGSFSTLEIQRTEQGDSAMYLCASSLGRGSSYNEQFFGPGTRLTVL.

The chain links TRBV7-8 to TRBJ2-3, with 11 bases matching TRBD2. In germline, CDR1 is SGHVS, CDR2 FQNEAQ. This CDR3 contains 16 residues. V dropped 1 base and J dropped 5; count of bases not matched to a gene: 5. The CDR3 is CASSLVAGGPLDTQYF. CDR3 nucleotide sequence: TGTGCCAGCAGCTTAGTAGCGGGAGGGCCGTTAGATACGCAGTATTTT.

The rearrangement joins TRBV5-1 to TRBJ2-2, with D tentatively TRBD2 (6 bases). Trimming removed 6 bases from V and 3 bases from J, with 15 bases in between. This CDR3 spans 15 amino acids. Germline V lookup: CDR1 SGHRS, CDR2 YFSETQ. CDR3 nucleotide sequence: TGCGCCAGCACCCTACATGGAGGGGACACCGGGGAGCTGTTTTTT. Translation: CASTLHGGDTGELFF.

V gene TRBV7-9 combines with J gene TRBJ1-1; D is possibly TRBD1 (6 bases). V was shortened by 3 bases and J by 2 bases, with 7 bases between the two germline ends. The CDR3 is 13 residues long. The germline V gene encodes CDR1 SEHNR and CDR2 FQNEAQ (reference sequence). DNA of the CDR3: TGTGCCAGCAGCTTGGACAGAAACACTGAAGCTTTCTTT. It codes for CASSLDRNTEAFF.

This chain connects TRBV5-1 to TRBJ2-7, with D possibly matching TRBD1 (6 bases). CDR1 is SGHRS, CDR2 YFSETQ, per germline. CDR3 length: 15 amino acids. V lost 0 bases and J lost 2, with 12 bases in between. The DNA of the CDR3 is TGCGCCAGCAGCTTGGGGGCCGGGACAACCTACGAGCAGTACTTC. This codes for CASSLGAGTTYEQYF.

The chain recombines TRBV30 with TRBJ2-2; D gene unclear. Germline values: CDR1 GTSNPN, CDR2 SVGIG (reference sequence). The ends were cut back, 1 base at V and 5 bases at J, with 8 bases in the middle. This CDR3 spans 13 amino acids. CDR3 residues: CAWSGVETGELFF. Written as DNA, the CDR3 is TGTGCCTGGAGTGGTGTGGAGACCGGGGAGCTGTTTTTT.

The chain has TRBV19 and TRBJ1-1, with D maybe TRBD1 (6 bases). V gave up 6 bases and J gave up 8 bases, with 13 bases separating them. The CDR3 has 12 residues. Germline CDR1 and CDR2: LNHDA and SQIVND (reference sequence). For the CDR3, the DNA is TGTGCCAGTAGGCGCCCAGGGGTAGAAGCTTTCTTT. Its protein is CASRRPGVEAFF. Full variable domain (rest looked up from reference TRBV19 and TRBJ1-1): DGGITQSPKYLFRKEGQNVTLSCEQNLNHDAMYWYRQDPGQGLRLIYYSQIVNDFQKGDIAEGYSVSREKKESFPLTVTSAQKNPTAFYLCASRRPGVEAFFGQGTRLTVV.

The gene calls are TRBV11-2 and TRBJ1-1; 8 bases are a match to TRBD1. This CDR3 is 14 amino acids long. Germline V gene sequence: CDR1 SGHAT, CDR2 FQNNGV. The V and J ends lost 5 bases and 8 bases, in that order; junction bases with no gene match: 10. CDR3 region: CASSPPDRAGEAFF. CDR3 DNA sequence: TGTGCCAGCAGCCCCCCGGACAGGGCTGGAGAAGCTTTCTTT.

The rearrangement joins TRBV6-5 to TRBJ2-1; 12 bases agree with TRBD2. This CDR3 is built from 15 residues. J was trimmed by 3 bases and V by 4 bases; bases with no gene match: 1. CDR1 and CDR2 (germline): MNHEY, SVGAGI. CDR3 nucleotide sequence: TGTGCCAGCAGTTCGGGACTAGCGGGCTACAATGAGCAGTTCTTC. Translating it yields CASSSGLAGYNEQFF.

A single count supports this clone. This chain links TRBV9 with TRBJ2-3; perhaps TRBD2 as D (5 bases). The CDR3 extends over 15 amino acids. The germline CDR1 and CDR2 sequences are SGDLS and YYNGEE. Deletions cut 3 bases from V and 2 bases from J, with 13 bases between. CDR3 nucleotides: TGTGCCAGCAGCGCGTGGAGCGGACCCACAGATACGCAGTATTTT. Protein: CASSAWSGPTDTQYF.